The 30 T cell receptor beta chains below come from one sample, sequenced in a study of regulatory T cells in long-lasting Graves disease. Time point in this sample: newly diagnosed GD, antithyroid drugs for less than 3 months. RNA isolated from PBMCs was used to make the TCR library. Library construction for TCR beta used iRepertoire HTBI primers and Arm-PCR of CDR3 regions. Each CDR3 protein gets one entry after TCRdb re-called the multiplex PCR reads with MiXCR. This table holds under 500,000 distinct CDR3 sequences, less than 20% found once. This same sample was also taken into another study, of T cells in Graves' hyperthyroidism and ophthalmopathy.

This specimen was peripheral blood mononuclear cells (PBMCs), taken at new diagnosis, from a patient treated with antithyroid drugs. These TCRs come from a woman in her thirties with Graves disease.

This clonotype turned up a few times. The J gene is TRBJ1-2, the V gene TRBV5-8; 9 nucleotides align to TRBD1. The CDR3 extends over 16 amino acids. The V and J ends lost 0 bases and 2 bases, in that order; junction bases with no gene match: 5. Per germline, CDR1 SGHTS and CDR2 YDEGEE. The CDR3 loop reads CASSLAWDRENYGYTF. The CDR3 nucleotides are TGTGCCAGCAGCTTGGCCTGGGACAGGGAGAACTATGGCTACACCTTC.

Many counts were recorded for this clonotype. The chain links TRBV27 to TRBJ1-1; TRBD1 agrees at 7 bases. The ends lost 1 base at V and 0 bases at J; junction bases unmatched: 5. The CDR3 loop spans 16 amino acids. In germline, CDR1 is MNHEY, CDR2 SMNVEV (reference sequence). In DNA, the CDR3 is TGTGCCAGCAGTTTATATCAGGGGGACATGAACACTGAAGCTTTCTTT. Translating it yields CASSLYQGDMNTEAFF.

This clonotype occurred many times. The chain joins TRBV30 to TRBJ2-3, with no clear D. Trimming shortened V by 0 bases and J by 7 bases, and 8 bases separated the two germline ends. The CDR3 totals 12 residues. Germline-derived CDR1 and CDR2 are GTSNPN and SVGIG (reference sequence). In DNA, the CDR3 is TGTGCCTGGAGTGTAGGGCGATATACGCAGTATTTT. Its protein is CAWSVGRYTQYF. The entire variable domain, with the rest obtained from reference TRBV30 and TRBJ2-3, is as follows: SQTIHQWPATLVQPVGSPLSLECTVEGTSNPNLYWYRQAAGRGLQLLFYSVGIGQISSEVPQNLSASRPQDRQFILSSKKLLLSDSGFYLCAWSVGRYTQYFGPGTRLTVL.

This clonotype was observed at least ten times. This chain uses TRBV28 with TRBJ2-7; TRBD2 aligns across 8 bases. CDR3 length: 14 amino acids. CDR1 is MDHEN and CDR2 is SYDVKM in the germline V gene. The ends lost 5 bases at V and 6 bases at J; junction bases unmatched: 9. The CDR3 sequence: CASSTSGLAGEQYF. As DNA, the CDR3 is TGTGCCAGCAGTACCTCGGGGCTAGCGGGCGAGCAGTACTTC.

This clonotype occurred many times. The chain combines TRBV20-1 with TRBJ1-1, with TRBD1 matching over 8 bases. Germline CDR1 reads DFQATT; CDR2 reads SNEGSKA (reference sequence). V gave up 6 bases and J gave up 3 bases; unmatched junction bases: 6. The CDR3 consists of 13 residues. This CDR3 reads CSAPATGDTEAFF. As DNA, the CDR3 is TGCAGTGCACCAGCGACAGGGGACACTGAAGCTTTCTTT.

This clonotype has just a few counts. This may be a read error: a much more frequent sequence differs by one nucleotide. V and J are TRBV7-9 and TRBJ2-7; 7 bases map to TRBD1. Germline loops: CDR1 SEHNR, CDR2 FQNEAQ (reference sequence). The CDR3 length is 14 residues. J gave up 5 bases and V 1 base, and 5 bases lay outside the gene matches. The CDR3 DNA follows: TGTGCCAGCAGCTTAGGACAGGGTATCAACGAGCAGTACTTC. This encodes CASSLGQGINEQYF.

This clonotype was detected many times. The chain combines TRBV5-1 with TRBJ2-1, with 9 nucleotides matching TRBD2. CDR1 and CDR2 from the germline V gene are SGHRS and YFSETQ. CDR3 length: 16 amino acids. The V segment lost 1 base and the J segment 14 bases; nucleotides outside the gene matches: 16. In DNA form, the CDR3 reads TGCGCCAGCAGCTTGTTAGGCGGGAGGGACCACGGAGGGAAGTTCTTC. As protein: CASSLLGGRDHGGKFF.

This clonotype has at least ten counts. J is TRBJ2-2 and V is TRBV7-9; possibly TRBD1 or TRBD2 for D (5 bases each). The CDR3 is 15 amino acids. The ends were cut back, 3 bases at V and 3 bases at J, with 11 bases in the middle. The germline gives CDR1 SEHNR, CDR2 FQNEAQ (reference sequence). This CDR3 reads CASSFGTVHTGELFF. In nucleotides, the CDR3 is TGTGCCAGCAGCTTCGGGACGGTACACACCGGGGAGCTGTTTTTT.

This clonotype was seen repeatedly, ten times or more. V gene TRBV3-1 combines with J gene TRBJ2-7; D possibly matches TRBD1 or TRBD2 (6 bases each). CDR1 and CDR2 from the germline V gene are LGHDT and YNNKEL (reference sequence). V was trimmed by 0 bases and J by 0 bases, leaving 9 bases between them. The CDR3 sequence is 15 residues long. The CDR3 protein is CASSQEGGFSYEQYF. The CDR3 DNA follows: TGTGCCAGCAGCCAAGAAGGGGGGTTCTCCTACGAGCAGTACTTC.

The table lists this clonotype with a few counts. This chain links TRBV10-2 with TRBJ2-3; 8 bases are a match to TRBD2. The CDR3 totals 15 residues. With V trimmed by 5 bases and J by 2 bases, 6 bases remained unmatched. Germline V CDR1 and CDR2: WSHSY, SAAADI. CDR3 amino acids: CASSFTSGATDTQYF. CDR3 bases: TGCGCCAGCAGTTTCACTAGCGGAGCCACAGATACGCAGTATTTT.

For this clonotype: One base away lies a much larger clone, so this may be a sequencing read error. The genes are TRBV29-1 and TRBJ2-7; maybe TRBD1 (6 bases). V was shortened by 4 bases and J by 7 bases, with 17 bases between the two germline ends. Germline loops: CDR1 SQVTM, CDR2 ANQGSEA. The CDR3 extends over 13 amino acids. The CDR3 DNA is TGCAGCGTTGGACCCAGGGGTATGGGAGAGCAGTACTTC. It encodes CSVGPRGMGEQYF.

This clonotype was observed at least ten times. V gene TRBV20-1 combines with J gene TRBJ2-1, with TRBD2 matching 7 bases. Germline values: CDR1 DFQATT, CDR2 SNEGSKA (reference sequence). The CDR3 extends over 14 amino acids. J was trimmed by 6 bases and V by 3 bases; bases with no gene match: 8. The CDR3: CSARWLAETNEQFF. DNA for the CDR3: TGCAGTGCTAGGTGGCTAGCGGAAACCAATGAGCAGTTCTTC.

The chain has TRBV5-1 and TRBJ2-1, with TRBD2 identical over 10 bases. Germline assignment: CDR1 SGHRS and CDR2 YFSETQ. This CDR3 spans 15 amino acids. Trimming took 2 bases from V and 6 from J; bases not matched to a gene: 5. The CDR3 DNA follows: TGCGCCAGCAGCTTACTGGTAGCGGGGGGCAATGAGCAGTTCTTC. This codes for CASSLLVAGGNEQFF.

This clonotype was recorded many times. The chain recombines TRBV7-2 with TRBJ2-7; D call uncertain. This CDR3 contains 15 residues. Germline lookup yields CDR1 SGHTA and CDR2 FQGNSA. The V gene lost 5 bases and the J gene lost 2 bases, with 16 bases spanning the gap. In DNA, the CDR3 is TGTGCCAGCAGCCCTTGGGATGAATTGGCCTACGAGCAGTACTTC. Its translation: CASSPWDELAYEQYF.

This chain uses TRBV29-1 with TRBJ1-5, with D uncertain. Germline V gene sequence: CDR1 SQVTM, CDR2 ANQGSEA. The length of the CDR3 is 12 residues. Trimming removed 4 bases from V and 4 bases from J, with 8 bases in between. The CDR3 reads CSVAQLNQPQHF. For the CDR3, the DNA is TGCAGCGTTGCACAGCTTAATCAGCCCCAGCATTTT.

V gene TRBV7-8 combines with J gene TRBJ2-1; TRBD2 matches at 10 bases. V shed 1 base and J 7 bases; nucleotides not matched to a gene: 7. CDR3 length equals 16 residues. Germline CDR1 SGHVS, CDR2 FQNEAQ. CDR3 residues: CASSLEFSGRFNEQFF. Here the CDR3 DNA reads TGTGCCAGCAGCTTAGAGTTTAGCGGGAGGTTTAATGAGCAGTTCTTC.

Ten or more counts support this clonotype. This sequence joins TRBV27 and TRBJ2-1; 8 nucleotides agree with TRBD2. The junction had 14 bases not matched to a gene; V was cut back by 2 bases and J by 2 bases. From germline, CDR1 is MNHEY and CDR2 SMNVEV (reference sequence). The CDR3 has 19 residues. DNA for the CDR3: TGTGCCAGCAGTTTACCGGGAGGGCCGCGTAGAGGTACCTACAATGAGCAGTTCTTC. As protein: CASSLPGGPRRGTYNEQFF.

Ten or more counts support this clonotype. The gene calls are TRBV11-1 and TRBJ2-2; the D call may be TRBD1 or TRBD2 (6 bases each). V was shortened by 2 bases and J by 5 bases, with 15 bases between the two germline ends. The CDR3 extends over 16 amino acids. Looked up from germline, CDR1 is SGHAT and CDR2 is FQDESV (reference sequence). DNA for the CDR3: TGTGCCAGCAGCTTAACGGCCGGAGGGGGTACCGGGGAGCTGTTTTTT. It is translated as CASSLTAGGGTGELFF.

This clonotype was picked up a small number of times. In DNA form, the CDR3 reads TGTGCCAGCAGCTTCTCGGACGGAAGAAATCAGCCCCAGCATTTT. Translated: CASSFSDGRNQPQHF. The chain links TRBV7-8 to TRBJ1-5; D unresolved. Trimming shortened V by 3 bases and J by 4 bases, and 13 bases separated the two germline ends. This CDR3 is 15 amino acids long. CDR1 is SGHVS and CDR2 is FQNEAQ in the germline V gene. Full variable domain (rest looked up from reference TRBV7-8 and TRBJ1-5): GAGVSQSPRYKVAKRGQDVALRCDPISGHVSLFWYQQALGQGPEFLTYFQNEAQLDKSGLPSDRFFAERPEGSVSTLKIQRTQQEDSAVYLCASSFSDGRNQPQHFGDGTRLSIL.

The table lists this clonotype with many counts. This sequence joins TRBV7-8 and TRBJ2-7; D is unclear. CDR3 length equals 18 residues. Trimming took 2 bases from V and 0 from J, leaving 20 bases between them. Per germline, CDR1 SGHVS and CDR2 FQNEAQ. For the CDR3, the DNA is TGTGCCAGCAGCTTATCCTTTTCCCGACGGGCGAGCTCCTACGAGCAGTACTTC. Translating gives CASSLSFSRRASSYEQYF.

This clonotype has only a few counts. This chain connects TRBV5-1 to TRBJ2-7; TRBD2 aligns across 11 bases. The CDR3 is 16 amino acids. V lost 0 bases, J lost 3 bases, and 5 bases stayed unmatched. Germline assignment: CDR1 SGHRS and CDR2 YFSETQ. CDR3 loop: CASSLGQLAGVYEQYF. The CDR3 region has the DNA TGCGCCAGCAGCTTGGGACAACTAGCGGGAGTCTACGAGCAGTACTTC.

This clonotype was detected a few times. Written as DNA, the CDR3 is TGTGCCAGCAGCCCATCTGGGACTGACGTCTATGGCTACACCTTC. Translated: CASSPSGTDVYGYTF. The chain has TRBV7-3 and TRBJ1-2, with D possibly TRBD1 on 5 matching bases. CDR3 length: 15 amino acids. CDR1 and CDR2 from the germline V gene are SGHTA and FQGTGA. V lost 5 bases, J lost 4 bases, and 17 bases lay in between.

The chain couples TRBV9 to TRBJ2-1; D is unclear. Trimming stripped 3 bases from V and 8 bases from J, with 24 bases between. This CDR3 region has 17 residues. CDR1 is SGDLS and CDR2 is YYNGEE in the germline V gene. Here the CDR3 reads CASSAPRAPASWDEQFF. CDR3 coding DNA: TGTGCCAGCAGCGCCCCACGAGCGCCTGCCTCATGGGATGAGCAGTTCTTC.

This clonotype was observed a handful of times. One junction end disagrees with the germline gene, perhaps due to a read error. This chain joins TRBV7-9 and TRBJ1-3; possible D gene TRBD1, 6 bases. The CDR3 has 16 amino acids. Germline CDR1 and CDR2: SEHNR and FQNEAQ (reference sequence). CDR3 in amino acids: CASSLVPGGGAYTIHF. DNA for the CDR3: TGTGCCAGCAGCTTAGTGCCCGGGGGGGGCGCATACACCATACATTTT.

As concerns this clonotype: A clone one base away is much larger, so this may be a read error. The J gene is TRBJ1-1, the V gene TRBV5-1; D gene ambiguous. V was clipped by 3 bases and J by 5 bases, with 20 bases between them. This CDR3 comprises 16 residues. Germline assignment: CDR1 SGHRS and CDR2 YFSETQ. CDR3 DNA: TGCGCCAGCAGCTCGGGATCCCTCCGATTGAGTACTGAAGCTTTCTTT. Protein: CASSSGSLRLSTEAFF.

Worth noting for this clonotype: Given a much more abundant clone one base away, this may be a read error. The V gene is TRBV29-1, the J gene TRBJ2-1, with D perhaps matching TRBD2 (6 bases). The CDR3 has 16 amino acids. CDR1 SQVTM and CDR2 ANQGSEA come from the germline V gene. This CDR3 is CSVVSSGLSSYDEQFF. The CDR3 region has the DNA TGCAGCGTTGTATCCAGCGGGCTGAGCTCCTACGATGAGCAGTTCTTC.

This clonotype was observed many times. CDR3 DNA: TGTGCCAGTAGTATGAGGCCGAGCTCCTACGAGCAGTACTTC. Protein sequence: CASSMRPSSYEQYF. This chain connects TRBV19 to TRBJ2-7; D is uncertain. Germline CDR1 LNHDA, CDR2 SQIVND (reference sequence). Trimming removed 3 bases at V and 0 bases at J, with 9 bases between. The CDR3 consists of 14 residues.

The chain couples TRBV7-9 to TRBJ2-5; 9 bases are a match to TRBD2. This CDR3 spans 17 amino acids. The germline gives CDR1 SEHNR, CDR2 FQNEAQ (reference sequence). The V and J ends lost 5 bases and 3 bases, in that order; junction bases with no gene match: 13. The CDR3 is CASSPDPGTSPKETQYF. In DNA form, the CDR3 reads TGTGCCAGCAGCCCGGACCCCGGGACTAGCCCTAAAGAGACCCAGTACTTC.

This clonotype was detected a few times. In DNA form, the CDR3 reads TGCGCCAGCAGCCCCCTTGGTTTGGAGTCTGAAGCTTTCTTT. Translated: CASSPLGLESEAFF. The chain combines TRBV4-3 with TRBJ1-1; D is unclear. Per the germline V gene, CDR1 is LGHNA and CDR2 is YSLEER. This CDR3 contains 14 residues. V dropped 4 bases and J dropped 6 bases, with 15 bases sitting between them.

This clonotype was picked up many times. This chain links TRBV20-1 with TRBJ2-7; weak D call: TRBD2 (6 bases). CDR3 length: 14 residues. Germline CDR1 is DFQATT and CDR2 is SNEGSKA (reference sequence). Trimming removed 6 bases from V and 2 bases from J, with 17 bases in between. CDR3 loop: CSASDRGGPYEQYF. The CDR3 DNA reads TGCAGTGCGTCAGACAGAGGAGGGCCCTACGAGCAGTACTTC.